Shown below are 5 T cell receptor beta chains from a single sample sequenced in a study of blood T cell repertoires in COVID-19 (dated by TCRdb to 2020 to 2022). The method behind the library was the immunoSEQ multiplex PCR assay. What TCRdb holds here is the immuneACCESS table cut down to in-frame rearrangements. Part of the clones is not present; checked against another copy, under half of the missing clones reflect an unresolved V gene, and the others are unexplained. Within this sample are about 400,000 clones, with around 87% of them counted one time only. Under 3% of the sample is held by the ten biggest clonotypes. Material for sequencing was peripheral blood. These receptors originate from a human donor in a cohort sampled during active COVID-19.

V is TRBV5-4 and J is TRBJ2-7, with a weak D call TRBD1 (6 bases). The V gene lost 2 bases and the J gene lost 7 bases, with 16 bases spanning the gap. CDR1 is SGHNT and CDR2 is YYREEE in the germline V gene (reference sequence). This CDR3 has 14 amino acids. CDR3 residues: CASSFRTVADEQYF. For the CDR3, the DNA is TGTGCCAGCAGCTTTCGGACAGTGGCCGATGAGCAGTACTTC.

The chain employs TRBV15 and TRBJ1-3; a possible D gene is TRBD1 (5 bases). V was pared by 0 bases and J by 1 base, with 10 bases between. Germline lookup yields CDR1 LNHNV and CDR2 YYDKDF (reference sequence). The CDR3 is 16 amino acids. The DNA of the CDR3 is TGTGCCACCAGCAGAGAGGGGCCCAGATCTGGAAACACCATATATTTT. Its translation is CATSREGPRSGNTIYF.

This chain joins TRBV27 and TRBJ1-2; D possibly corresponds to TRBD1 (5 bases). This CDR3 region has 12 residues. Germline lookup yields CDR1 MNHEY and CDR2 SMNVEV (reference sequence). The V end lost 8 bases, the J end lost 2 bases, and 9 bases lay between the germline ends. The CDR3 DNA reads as TGTGCCAGCCGACAGTGGAACTATGGCTACACCTTC. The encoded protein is CASRQWNYGYTF.

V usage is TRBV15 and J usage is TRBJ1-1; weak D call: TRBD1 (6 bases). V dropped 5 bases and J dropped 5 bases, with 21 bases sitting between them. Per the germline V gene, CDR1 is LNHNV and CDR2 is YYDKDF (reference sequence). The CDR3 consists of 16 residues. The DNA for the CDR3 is TGTGCCACCAGCCGCCCCCCTAAGGGGGTGCGGACTGAAGCTTTCTTT. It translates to CATSRPPKGVRTEAFF.

The CDR3 DNA sequence: TGTGCCAGCAGCCAAGATCCGAGGGTAGGCTATAGGTTCTTC. Translation: CASSQDPRVGYRFF. The rearrangement uses TRBV4-2 and TRBJ2-1; D is possibly TRBD2 (5 bases). Germline loops: CDR1 LGHNA, CDR2 YNFKEQ. The V end was cut by 0 bases, the J end by 15 bases, with 18 bases between. The CDR3 has 14 amino acids.